These T cell receptor beta chains were read from a single sample in a study of blood T cells in healthy people across ages. TCRdb re-called the 5' RACE reads through MiXCR, storing one row per CDR3 protein. The sample records around 1.5 million distinct CDR3 sequences, 59% being singletons. Sequenced: blood. These receptors were taken from a man younger than 35 in good health. The CDR3 runs from the conserved cysteine through the conserved F or W. The order of the fields is J gene, clone size, V gene, D gene, CDR3 protein, CDR3 DNA. A D gene is named only where the DNA matches it firmly. Clone size is shown for a subset of rows, as once, few, many or a class of expanded clone.

J: TRBJ2-7
size: .
V: TRBV20-1
D: TRBD2
CDR3: CSARKLTSATYEQYF
DNA: TGCAGTGCTAGAAAACTGACTAGCGCTACCTACGAGCAGTACTTC

J: TRBJ2-7
size: .
V: TRBV6-1
D: .
CDR3: CASSDPGEPGSSYNEQYF
DNA: TGTGCCAGCAGTGATCCTGGGGAGCCCGGCAGCTCCTACAATGAGCAGTACTTC

J: TRBJ2-7
size: .
V: TRBV2
D: .
CDR3: CASSDPGLEYF
DNA: TGTGCCAGCAGTGATCCAGGCTTAGAGTACTTC

J: TRBJ2-2
size: .
V: TRBV6-6
D: .
CDR3: CASNVVANTGELFF
DNA: TGTGCCAGCAACGTAGTCGCGAACACCGGGGAGCTGTTTTTT

J: TRBJ2-7
size: few
V: TRBV6-6
D: .
CDR3: CASSYSRTSYEQYF
DNA: TGTGCCAGCAGTTACTCCCGGACATCCTACGAGCAGTACTTC

J: TRBJ2-4
size: .
V: TRBV12-5
D: TRBD1
CDR3: CASGPGQGRWEQYF
DNA: TGTGCTAGTGGCCCGGGACAGGGACGTTGGGAGCAGTACTTC

J: TRBJ2-2
size: few
V: TRBV24-1
D: .
CDR3: CATSDFAVNTGELFF
DNA: TGTGCCACCAGTGATTTTGCAGTTAACACCGGGGAGCTGTTTTTT

J: TRBJ2-1
size: once
V: TRBV4-3
D: .
CDR3: CASSQEGGQGLNEQFF
DNA: TGCGCCAGCAGCCAAGAAGGGGGGCAGGGTCTGAATGAGCAGTTCTTC

J: TRBJ1-5
size: few
V: TRBV7-2
D: TRBD1
CDR3: CASRNTGDNQPQHF
DNA: TGTGCCAGCAGGAATACAGGGGACAATCAGCCCCAGCATTTT

J: TRBJ1-2
size: .
V: TRBV29-1
D: .
CDR3: CSVEDQNFQGSNYGYTF
DNA: TGCAGCGTTGAAGATCAAAACTTTCAGGGGTCCAACTATGGCTACACCTTC

J: TRBJ1-4
size: .
V: TRBV9
D: .
CDR3: CASSALPGGTPYEKLFF
DNA: TGTGCCAGCAGCGCGCTTCCGGGGGGGACACCTTATGAAAAACTGTTTTTT

J: TRBJ2-6
size: few
V: TRBV9
D: .
CDR3: CASSVDIGTGANVLTF
DNA: TGTGCCAGCAGCGTAGATATAGGGACTGGGGCCAACGTCCTGACTTTC

J: TRBJ2-3
size: .
V: TRBV11-2
D: TRBD2
CDR3: CASSLIGLAGGVDTQYF
DNA: TGTGCCAGCAGCTTGATCGGGCTAGCGGGGGGTGTAGATACGCAGTATTTT

J: TRBJ1-2
size: .
V: TRBV10-3
D: .
CDR3: CAISESLMGNFYGYTF
DNA: TGTGCCATCAGTGAGTCTCTCATGGGTAACTTTTATGGCTACACCTTC

J: TRBJ2-3
size: .
V: TRBV24-1
D: TRBD2
CDR3: CATSDPLAGDTDTQYF
DNA: TGTGCCACCAGTGATCCACTAGCGGGGGACACAGATACGCAGTATTTT

J: TRBJ2-5
size: .
V: TRBV6-2/TRBV6-3
D: .
CDR3: CASTYGGTQYF
DNA: TGTGCCAGCACCTATGGAGGGACCCAGTACTTC

J: TRBJ1-6
size: .
V: TRBV20-1
D: TRBD1
CDR3: CSARPTGNSPLHF
DNA: TGCAGTGCTAGACCGACAGGGAATTCACCCCTCCACTTT

J: TRBJ2-1
size: .
V: TRBV6-5
D: .
CDR3: CASSYSTTADEQFF
DNA: TGTGCCAGCAGTTACTCCACCACCGCAGATGAGCAGTTCTTC

J: TRBJ2-2
size: .
V: TRBV5-1
D: TRBD1
CDR3: CASSSNRGHGGELFF
DNA: TGCGCCAGCAGCTCAAACAGGGGGCATGGCGGGGAGCTGTTTTTT

J: TRBJ1-2
size: .
V: TRBV20-1
D: TRBD1
CDR3: CSARIGQGDYGYTF
DNA: TGCAGTGCTAGAATTGGACAGGGCGACTATGGCTACACCTTC

J: TRBJ2-2
size: .
V: TRBV13
D: .
CDR3: CASSLKGSGELFF
DNA: TGTGCCAGCAGCTTAAAGGGGTCCGGGGAGCTGTTTTTT

J: TRBJ1-4
size: .
V: TRBV20-1
D: .
CDR3: CSARGLGVANEKLFF
DNA: TGCAGTGCTAGAGGACTTGGCGTAGCTAATGAAAAACTGTTTTTT

J: TRBJ2-1
size: .
V: TRBV10-1
D: TRBD2
CDR3: CASSGPETSRWNEQFF
DNA: TGCGCCAGCAGTGGGCCGGAGACTAGCCGATGGAATGAGCAGTTCTTC

J: TRBJ2-7
size: .
V: TRBV5-1
D: TRBD2
CDR3: CASSLLAGGSLYNEQYF
DNA: TGCGCCAGCAGCTTACTAGCGGGGGGTAGCCTATACAATGAGCAGTACTTC

J: TRBJ2-1
size: .
V: TRBV29-1
D: .
CDR3: CSVDFSAYNEQFF
DNA: TGCAGCGTTGATTTTTCGGCCTACAATGAGCAGTTCTTC

J: TRBJ2-1
size: few
V: TRBV2
D: .
CDR3: CARRGGNNEQFF
DNA: TGTGCCAGACGGGGAGGCAACAATGAGCAGTTCTTC

J: TRBJ2-5
size: .
V: TRBV6-5
D: TRBD2
CDR3: CASRGLAGNQETQYF
DNA: TGTGCCAGCAGGGGACTAGCGGGCAACCAAGAGACCCAGTACTTC

J: TRBJ1-1
size: .
V: TRBV7-6
D: TRBD1
CDR3: CASSLEGGQGTEAFF
DNA: TGTGCCAGCAGCTTAGAGGGGGGACAGGGCACTGAAGCTTTCTTT

J: TRBJ2-1
size: .
V: TRBV13
D: .
CDR3: CASSLLAISYNEQFF
DNA: TGTGCCAGCAGCTTACTAGCGATTTCCTACAATGAGCAGTTCTTC

J: TRBJ2-6
size: .
V: TRBV11-3
D: TRBD1
CDR3: CASSRTGRSGANVLTF
DNA: TGTGCCAGCAGCCGGACAGGCCGCTCTGGGGCCAACGTCCTGACTTTC

J: TRBJ2-7
size: .
V: TRBV27
D: .
CDR3: CASSGLTGAPYEQYF
DNA: TGTGCCAGCAGTGGGCTAACCGGGGCCCCCTACGAGCAGTACTTC

J: TRBJ1-2
size: .
V: TRBV3-1
D: .
CDR3: CASSRNYREAYTF
DNA: TGTGCCAGCAGTCGAAATTACAGGGAAGCGTACACCTTC

J: TRBJ1-4
size: few
V: TRBV29-1
D: .
CDR3: CSVLPLGFEKLFF
DNA: TGCAGCGTCCTGCCTTTGGGGTTTGAAAAACTGTTTTTT

J: TRBJ2-5
size: .
V: TRBV29-1
D: .
CDR3: CSVEGTGLSNEQYF
DNA: TGCAGCGTTGAAGGTACAGGGTTATCAAATGAGCAGTACTTC

J: TRBJ2-3
size: .
V: TRBV27
D: TRBD2
CDR3: CASQARTRYTDTQYF
DNA: TGTGCCAGCCAAGCCCGGACTAGATACACAGATACGCAGTATTTT

J: TRBJ1-6
size: .
V: TRBV3-1
D: .
CDR3: CASSQVLPGRWNSPLHF
DNA: TGTGCCAGCAGCCAAGTGTTACCGGGACGCTGGAATTCACCCCTCCACTTT

J: TRBJ1-2
size: many
V: TRBV20-1
D: .
CDR3: CSARQGDYGYTF
DNA: TGCAGTGCTAGACAGGGCGACTATGGCTACACCTTC

J: TRBJ2-1
size: .
V: TRBV24-1
D: TRBD2
CDR3: CATSDGGRGSYNEQFF
DNA: TGTGCCACCAGTGATGGAGGGAGGGGATCCTACAATGAGCAGTTCTTC

J: TRBJ1-4
size: few
V: TRBV10-3
D: .
CDR3: CAISDGGAYEKLFF
DNA: TGTGCCATCAGTGATGGGGGGGCTTATGAAAAACTGTTTTTT

J: TRBJ2-1
size: .
V: TRBV20-1
D: TRBD2
CDR3: CSAPRLAGFNEQFF
DNA: TGCAGTGCGCCAAGACTAGCGGGGTTCAATGAGCAGTTCTTC

J: TRBJ2-1
size: once
V: TRBV6-2/TRBV6-3
D: TRBD2
CDR3: CASSNLLAGVDEQFF
DNA: TGTGCCAGCAGTAACCTGCTAGCGGGGGTGGATGAGCAGTTCTTC

J: TRBJ2-3
size: few
V: TRBV5-1
D: TRBD2
CDR3: CASSLVTSGRSGDTQYF
DNA: TGCGCCAGCAGCTTGGTAACTAGCGGGAGATCGGGTGATACGCAGTATTTT

J: TRBJ1-4
size: .
V: TRBV28
D: .
CDR3: CASRNDDTATNEKLFF
DNA: TGTGCCAGCAGAAACGACGACACCGCAACTAATGAAAAACTGTTTTTT

J: TRBJ1-2
size: .
V: TRBV5-1
D: .
CDR3: CASSVQPTNYGYTF
DNA: TGCGCCAGCAGCGTTCAACCTACTAACTATGGCTACACCTTC

J: TRBJ2-1
size: .
V: TRBV28
D: TRBD1
CDR3: CASSLGDRVENEQFF
DNA: TGTGCCAGCAGTTTGGGGGACAGGGTAGAGAATGAGCAGTTCTTC

J: TRBJ2-7
size: .
V: TRBV29-1
D: .
CDR3: CSVERTEPYNEQYF
DNA: TGCAGCGTTGAGAGGACAGAGCCATACAATGAGCAGTACTTC

J: TRBJ1-2
size: .
V: TRBV15
D: .
CDR3: CATSRELGNYGYTF
DNA: TGTGCCACCAGCAGAGAGTTAGGGAACTATGGCTACACCTTC

J: TRBJ2-7
size: few
V: TRBV10-3
D: .
CDR3: CAISESYQGGANEQYF
DNA: TGTGCCATCAGTGAGTCGTACCAGGGAGGTGCGAACGAGCAGTACTTC

J: TRBJ1-5
size: few
V: TRBV20-1
D: .
CDR3: CSARVGLANQPQHF
DNA: TGCAGTGCTAGAGTAGGCCTGGCCAATCAGCCCCAGCATTTT

J: TRBJ2-1
size: .
V: TRBV6-1
D: .
CDR3: CASSDGGRRKVDEQFF
DNA: TGTGCCAGCAGTGATGGTGGGAGGCGTAAGGTGGATGAGCAGTTCTTC

J: TRBJ1-2
size: .
V: TRBV29-1
D: .
CDR3: CSGEDTGWYGYTF
DNA: TGCAGCGGTGAAGATACAGGGTGGTATGGCTACACCTTC

J: TRBJ1-2
size: .
V: TRBV5-1
D: .
CDR3: CASSMTASYGYTF
DNA: TGCGCCAGCAGCATGACAGCTTCCTATGGCTACACCTTC

J: TRBJ2-3
size: .
V: TRBV20-1
D: .
CDR3: CSALRDTQYF
DNA: TGCAGTGCTCTCCGGGATACGCAGTATTTT

J: TRBJ2-7
size: .
V: TRBV2
D: TRBD2
CDR3: CASKPAGVSYEQYF
DNA: TGTGCCAGCAAACCAGCGGGAGTTTCCTACGAGCAGTACTTC

J: TRBJ2-1
size: .
V: TRBV12-3/TRBV12-4
D: .
CDR3: CASSFGPDNEQFF
DNA: TGTGCCAGCAGTTTTGGCCCCGACAATGAGCAGTTCTTC